This TCR beta chain was observed in a study of T cell responses to AZD1222 COVID-19 vaccine. Study outcomes and limitations: Baseline antibody screening turned up just a handful of seropositive AZD1222 recipients. Repertoires were collected only later (after the peak T cell response had occurred). White British donors predominated, females outnumbered males, and clonal diversity was possibly underestimated. At 160-218 and 743-854, vaccine-associated CD4 TCRs were dominant, and they spanned spike.

Details on this clone: Its matching antigen is unknown.

Some clones are missing from TCRdb's copy, which holds only in-frame ones; the method was immunoSEQ multiplex PCR. The sample includes 95,000 to 150,000 clones, approximately 90% seen only once; the top ten take approximately 3.1%. Trimming removed 8 bases from V and 5 bases from J, with 19 bases in between. The CDR3 runs to 14 residues. Germline values: CDR1 MNHEY, CDR2 SMNVEV (reference sequence). The receptor comes from an adult in good health. V gene TRBV27 combines with J gene TRBJ2-7; D possibly uses TRBD1 or TRBD2 (7 bases each). The sample consisted of peripheral blood, taken on day 0 of AZD1222 vaccination. The DNA of the CDR3 is TGTGCCAGCGCCAAGTTGCAGGGGGGGAACGAGCAGTACTTC. Protein sequence: CASAKLQGGNEQYF.